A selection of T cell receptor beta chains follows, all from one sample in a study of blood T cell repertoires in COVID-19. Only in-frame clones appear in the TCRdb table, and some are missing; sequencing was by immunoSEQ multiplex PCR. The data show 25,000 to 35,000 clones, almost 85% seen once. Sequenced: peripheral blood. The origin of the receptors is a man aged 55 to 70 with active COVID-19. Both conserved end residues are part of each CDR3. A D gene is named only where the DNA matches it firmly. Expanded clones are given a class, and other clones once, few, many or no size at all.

DNA: TGTGCCAGCAGTTCCGGGGGTAGTTCTGGGGCCAACGTCCTGACTTTC
CDR3: CASSSGGSSGANVLTF
V: TRBV25-1
length: 16
J: TRBJ2-6
D: .
size: .

DNA: TGTGCCAGCAGTTATGGGGACAGGGGGCGGACCGGGGAGCTGTTTTTT
CDR3: CASSYGDRGRTGELFF
V: TRBV6-5
length: 16
J: TRBJ2-2
D: TRBD1
size: .

DNA: TGTGCCAGCAGCCGCCGAGGGACTAGCGGGAGAGAGACCCAGTACTTC
CDR3: CASSRRGTSGRETQYF
V: TRBV5-6
length: 16
J: TRBJ2-5
D: TRBD2
size: once

DNA: TGTGCCAGCCGGACAAACAATGAGCAGTTCTTC
CDR3: CASRTNNEQFF
V: TRBV7-9
length: 11
J: TRBJ2-1
D: .
size: .

DNA: TGCGCCAGCAGCACAAGACAGGGGGGTAGCACAGATACGCAGTATTTT
CDR3: CASSTRQGGSTDTQYF
V: TRBV5-1
length: 16
J: TRBJ2-3
D: TRBD1
size: .

DNA: TGTGCCAGCAGGACAGGCCCTACCTACGAGCAGTACTTC
CDR3: CASRTGPTYEQYF
V: TRBV21-1
length: 13
J: TRBJ2-7
D: .
size: few

DNA: TGCGCCAGCAGCCCTGGACTAGCGGGAGTTGATGAGCAGTTCTTC
CDR3: CASSPGLAGVDEQFF
V: TRBV5-1
length: 15
J: TRBJ2-1
D: TRBD2
size: .

DNA: TGTGCTAGCAGCTACGGGACAGGGGGTACCTACGAGCAGTACTTC
CDR3: CASSYGTGGTYEQYF
V: TRBV7-7
length: 15
J: TRBJ2-7
D: TRBD1
size: few

DNA: TGCAGCGTTGCATACAGGGGAGAGACCCAGTACTTC
CDR3: CSVAYRGETQYF
V: TRBV29-1
length: 12
J: TRBJ2-5
D: TRBD1
size: .

DNA: TGTGCCAGCTCACCGAACAGGGGGGGTTCCTACGAGCAGTACTTC
CDR3: CASSPNRGGSYEQYF
V: TRBV18
length: 15
J: TRBJ2-7
D: .
size: .

DNA: TGCGCCAGCAGCCCCTCTAGCGGAGGGAACACCGGGGAGCTGTTTTTT
CDR3: CASSPSSGGNTGELFF
V: TRBV10-1
length: 16
J: TRBJ2-2
D: TRBD2
size: .

DNA: TGTGCCAGCAGTGCACCCCACGGCGCTAGAGGGGGCAGCGAGCAGTACTTC
CDR3: CASSAPHGARGGSEQYF
V: TRBV27
length: 17
J: TRBJ2-7
D: TRBD1
size: .

DNA: TGTGCCAGCAGCTTGGGGGGGGGCTATGGCTACACCTTC
CDR3: CASSLGGGYGYTF
V: TRBV11-2
length: 13
J: TRBJ1-2
D: .
size: .

DNA: TGTGCCAGCAGCCCCTTCGACAGGGCCTATGGCTACACCTTC
CDR3: CASSPFDRAYGYTF
V: TRBV27
length: 14
J: TRBJ1-2
D: TRBD1
size: few

DNA: TGTGCCAGCAGTTTGGCGGGACAGAGAAGCAATCAGCCCCAGCATTTT
CDR3: CASSLAGQRSNQPQHF
V: TRBV28
length: 16
J: TRBJ1-5
D: TRBD1
size: .

DNA: TGTGCCAGCAGCTTTAGCGGGAGGACGAATGAGCAGTTCTTC
CDR3: CASSFSGRTNEQFF
V: TRBV7-2
length: 14
J: TRBJ2-1
D: TRBD2
size: .

DNA: TGTGCCAGCAGCCGAATACTAGCGGGAGGGAACAATGAGCAGTTCTTC
CDR3: CASSRILAGGNNEQFF
V: TRBV7-6
length: 16
J: TRBJ2-1
D: TRBD2
size: .

DNA: TGTGCCAGCAGTTTTCGGGAGACCTACGAGCAGTACTTC
CDR3: CASSFRETYEQYF
V: TRBV28
length: 13
J: TRBJ2-7
D: .
size: .

DNA: TGTGCCAGCAGTCCACTGACTAGCGGGAGGGCCTACAATGAGCAGTTCTTC
CDR3: CASSPLTSGRAYNEQFF
V: TRBV27
length: 17
J: TRBJ2-1
D: TRBD2
size: .

DNA: TGTGCCAGCAGCTACCTTTTCTCTGGAAACACCATATATTTT
CDR3: CASSYLFSGNTIYF
V: TRBV2
length: 14
J: TRBJ1-3
D: .
size: once

DNA: TGTGCCAGCAGCTTGGGACTGTTGTCTGGGGCCAACGTCCTGACTTTC
CDR3: CASSLGLLSGANVLTF
V: TRBV7-9
length: 16
J: TRBJ2-6
D: .
size: .

DNA: TGTGCCAGCAGTTCGGGACTTTACGGGTTGGGAGATACGCAGTATTTT
CDR3: CASSSGLYGLGDTQYF
V: TRBV6-6
length: 16
J: TRBJ2-3
D: .
size: .

DNA: TGTGCCAGCAGCTTTCAGGGGGTTAACACTGAAGCTTTCTTT
CDR3: CASSFQGVNTEAFF
V: TRBV7-9
length: 14
J: TRBJ1-1
D: TRBD1
size: .

DNA: TGTGCCAGCAGCGGACAGGGGGCGATTAACTATGGCTACACCTTC
CDR3: CASSGQGAINYGYTF
V: TRBV6-2/TRBV6-3
length: 15
J: TRBJ1-2
D: TRBD1
size: .

DNA: TGTGCCAGCAGCAAAGGGGGTCGCGGGAGGGCCGGCGGGGAGCTGTTTTTT
CDR3: CASSKGGRGRAGGELFF
V: TRBV7-3
length: 17
J: TRBJ2-2
D: TRBD2
size: once

DNA: TGTGCCAGCAGTTACCGCGTCTCTGATTACAATGAGCAGTTCTTC
CDR3: CASSYRVSDYNEQFF
V: TRBV6-5
length: 15
J: TRBJ2-1
D: .
size: .

DNA: TGTGCCAGCAGCTTAACACTAGCGGGAAACAATGAGCAGTTCTTC
CDR3: CASSLTLAGNNEQFF
V: TRBV7-3
length: 15
J: TRBJ2-1
D: TRBD2
size: .

DNA: TGTGCCAGCAGCTTGGCCGCCGTAAGACTAGCAGATACGCAGTATTTT
CDR3: CASSLAAVRLADTQYF
V: TRBV5-4
length: 16
J: TRBJ2-3
D: .
size: once

DNA: TGTGCCAGCAGCGTAGCCCCCCTAGCGGGAGGGCAAGAGACCCAGTACTTC
CDR3: CASSVAPLAGGQETQYF
V: TRBV9
length: 17
J: TRBJ2-5
D: TRBD2
size: .

DNA: TGTGCCACCTCGACAGAGTATAATTCACCCCTCCACTTT
CDR3: CATSTEYNSPLHF
V: TRBV19
length: 13
J: TRBJ1-6
D: .
size: .

DNA: TGTGCCAGCACAGCCTTTGGGGCTGATACGCAGTATTTT
CDR3: CASTAFGADTQYF
V: TRBV2
length: 13
J: TRBJ2-3
D: .
size: once

DNA: TGTGCCAGCATTAACCGGGACGGGAGAAATCAGCCCCAGCATTTT
CDR3: CASINRDGRNQPQHF
V: TRBV28
length: 15
J: TRBJ1-5
D: .
size: once

DNA: TGTGCCAGCAGCGACCGGGACAGGGGTAGGTACGAGCAGTACTTC
CDR3: CASSDRDRGRYEQYF
V: TRBV9
length: 15
J: TRBJ2-7
D: TRBD1
size: .

DNA: TGTGCCAGCAGTGGGAATAGCGGGAGGGCCGGAAATCTAGCCAAAAACATTCAGTACTTC
CDR3: CASSGNSGRAGNLAKNIQYF
V: TRBV6-1
length: 20
J: TRBJ2-4
D: TRBD2
size: few

DNA: TGTGCCAGCAGTTTACAGCTAGCGGGAGGGACAGATACGCAGTATTTT
CDR3: CASSLQLAGGTDTQYF
V: TRBV28
length: 16
J: TRBJ2-3
D: TRBD2
size: .

DNA: TGTGCCAGCAGCTTAGTAGACTCCTACAATGAGCAGTTCTTC
CDR3: CASSLVDSYNEQFF
V: TRBV7-2
length: 14
J: TRBJ2-1
D: .
size: few

DNA: TGTGCCAGCAGCTTAGCAGGACAGCCCGGCCGGGAGCTGTTTTTT
CDR3: CASSLAGQPGRELFF
V: TRBV11-3
length: 15
J: TRBJ2-2
D: .
size: once

DNA: TGTGCCAGCAGTGAACTGGGTCGAGGGAGAAATGAAAAACTGTTTTTT
CDR3: CASSELGRGRNEKLFF
V: TRBV25-1
length: 16
J: TRBJ1-4
D: .
size: .

DNA: TGCGCCAGCCGCGTTCAGGACAGACAAGAGACCCAGTACTTC
CDR3: CASRVQDRQETQYF
V: TRBV5-1
length: 14
J: TRBJ2-5
D: .
size: .

DNA: TGTGCCAGCAGAATATTCCAGCCAGCGGGAGGGGTCTTC
CDR3: CASRIFQPAGGVF
V: TRBV2
length: 13
J: TRBJ2-1
D: TRBD2
size: .

DNA: TGTGCCTGGAGGGCGGGAGTGGGCAAAAACATTCAGTACTTC
CDR3: CAWRAGVGKNIQYF
V: TRBV30
length: 14
J: TRBJ2-4
D: TRBD2
size: once

DNA: TGTGCCAGCTCACCAGGGACTAGCCTCTACAATGAGCAGTTCTTC
CDR3: CASSPGTSLYNEQFF
V: TRBV18
length: 15
J: TRBJ2-1
D: TRBD2
size: once

DNA: TGTGCCAGCAGCTTAGGTAGCAGGGCCCAATTCAAGACCCTCCACTTT
CDR3: CASSLGSRAQFKTLHF
V: TRBV13
length: 16
J: TRBJ1-6
D: .
size: .

DNA: TGTGCCAGCGGACAGGGTTGGGAAAAACTGTTTTTT
CDR3: CASGQGWEKLFF
V: TRBV6-5
length: 12
J: TRBJ1-4
D: TRBD1
size: .

DNA: TGCGCCAGCAGCTTGGGGGAAGGACTAGCGAGAGGGTTGCAGTTCTTC
CDR3: CASSLGEGLARGLQFF
V: TRBV5-1
length: 16
J: TRBJ2-1
D: TRBD2
size: .

DNA: TGTGCCAGCAGTTTGAGGGTAAGCAATCAGCCCCAGCATTTT
CDR3: CASSLRVSNQPQHF
V: TRBV27
length: 14
J: TRBJ1-5
D: .
size: .

DNA: TGTGCCTGGAGTGTCGGGTCGGGAATACGTTACAATGAGCAGTTCTTC
CDR3: CAWSVGSGIRYNEQFF
V: TRBV30
length: 16
J: TRBJ2-1
D: .
size: .

DNA: TGTGCCAGCAGCAACAGGGATTTCGGCTATGGCTACACCTTC
CDR3: CASSNRDFGYGYTF
V: TRBV9
length: 14
J: TRBJ1-2
D: .
size: .

DNA: TGTGCCAGCAGCCGGGACAGGAACACCGGGGAGCTGTTTTTT
CDR3: CASSRDRNTGELFF
V: TRBV5-6
length: 14
J: TRBJ2-2
D: TRBD1
size: few

DNA: TGTGCCAGTAGTATGGGTACAGGGGGGAGAAGCGAGCAGTACTTC
CDR3: CASSMGTGGRSEQYF
V: TRBV19
length: 15
J: TRBJ2-7
D: TRBD1
size: .

DNA: TGCGCCAGCAGCTTTTTACGGAGCGGGCGGGAGGGCCGAGACAATGAGCAGTTCTTC
CDR3: CASSFLRSGREGRDNEQFF
V: TRBV5-1
length: 19
J: TRBJ2-1
D: TRBD2
size: .

DNA: TGCAGCGTTTTTCACTCCGCCTACAATGAGCAGTTCTTC
CDR3: CSVFHSAYNEQFF
V: TRBV29-1
length: 13
J: TRBJ2-1
D: .
size: .

DNA: TGTGCCAGCAGTTTATTCAGGGGGACTGATGGGGCGGAAAAACTGTTTTTT
CDR3: CASSLFRGTDGAEKLFF
V: TRBV28
length: 17
J: TRBJ1-4
D: TRBD1
size: .

DNA: TGCAGTGCGCGGGAGGATCGGGAGCAGTTCTTC
CDR3: CSAREDREQFF
V: TRBV20-1
length: 11
J: TRBJ2-1
D: TRBD2
size: few

DNA: TGTGCCAGCAGCTCCCGGGACAGCACCGGGGAGCTGTTTTTT
CDR3: CASSSRDSTGELFF
V: TRBV11-3
length: 14
J: TRBJ2-2
D: TRBD1
size: .

DNA: TGTGCCAGCATAGGCGGGAGTCGGGAGACCCAGTACTTC
CDR3: CASIGGSRETQYF
V: TRBV6-5
length: 13
J: TRBJ2-5
D: TRBD2
size: .

DNA: TGTGCCAGCAGCCCCCTAGCGGGAGTACGGGAGACCCAGTACTTC
CDR3: CASSPLAGVRETQYF
V: TRBV7-3
length: 15
J: TRBJ2-5
D: TRBD2
size: .

DNA: TGTGCCAGCAGCCTTAGGGGGGGGGAGACTAATGAAAAACTGTTTTTT
CDR3: CASSLRGGETNEKLFF
V: TRBV27
length: 16
J: TRBJ1-4
D: .
size: once

DNA: TGCGCCAGCAGTGAGACGGTGAGGACTGAAGCTTTCTTT
CDR3: CASSETVRTEAFF
V: TRBV10-2
length: 13
J: TRBJ1-1
D: .
size: .